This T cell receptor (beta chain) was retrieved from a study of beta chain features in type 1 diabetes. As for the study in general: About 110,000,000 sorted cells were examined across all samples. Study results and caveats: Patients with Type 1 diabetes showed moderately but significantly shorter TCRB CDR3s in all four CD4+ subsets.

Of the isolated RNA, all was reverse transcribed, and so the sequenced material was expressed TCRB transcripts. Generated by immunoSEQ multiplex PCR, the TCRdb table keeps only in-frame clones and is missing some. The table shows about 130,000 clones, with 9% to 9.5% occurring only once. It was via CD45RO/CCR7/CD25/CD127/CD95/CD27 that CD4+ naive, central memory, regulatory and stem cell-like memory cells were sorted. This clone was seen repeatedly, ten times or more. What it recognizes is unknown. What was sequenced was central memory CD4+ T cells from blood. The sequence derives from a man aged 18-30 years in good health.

This chain's CDR3 is CASSVATGAYEQYF. The CDR3 nucleotides are TGTGCCAGCAGCGTAGCAACAGGGGCCTACGAGCAGTACTTC. V gene TRBV9 combines with J gene TRBJ2-7, with 7 bases lining up with TRBD1. In germline, CDR1 is SGDLS, CDR2 YYNGEE. Losses at the gene ends were 0 bases for V and 2 bases for J; bases not matched to a gene: 2. The CDR3 contains 14 residues.